One sample yielded the 21 T cell receptor beta chains listed below, sequenced in a study of breast tumors, draining lymph nodes, adjacent tissues. TCRdb itself ran the multiplex PCR reads through MiXCR, one entry per CDR3 protein. The sample lists 100,000 to 150,000 distinct CDR3 sequences; 20% to 25% were seen once. Breast cancer patients provided tissue from their axillary draining lymph nodes. The sequenced sample consisted of axillary lymph node tissue. These receptors came from a female donor with breast cancer. Some clones in this sample may be carry-over from other donors' samples.

This clonotype has ten or more counts. The J gene is TRBJ2-2, the V gene TRBV6-5; D remains unclear. This CDR3 comprises 15 residues. V was cut by 6 bases and J by 0 bases, with 11 bases left in between. CDR1 MNHEY and CDR2 SVGAGI come from the germline V gene. CDR3: CASSPGLANTGELFF. Written as DNA, the CDR3 is TGTGCCAGCAGCCCCGGCCTAGCGAACACCGGGGAGCTGTTTTTT.

As for this clonotype: This may stem from a read error, because a much larger clone lies one nucleotide away. The rearrangement joins TRBV19 to TRBJ1-3, with 7 bases fitting TRBD1. From germline, CDR1 is LNHDA and CDR2 SQIVND (reference sequence). The CDR3 totals 16 residues. Germline trimming cut 5 bases from V and 4 bases from J; bases unmatched to any gene: 11. CDR3 residues: CASSAAERGRGNTIYF. The CDR3 coding sequence is TGTGCCAGTAGTGCAGCAGAAAGGGGGCGCGGAAACACCATATATTTT.

The rearrangement links TRBV7-2 to TRBJ2-6; the match to TRBD1 covers 7 bases. This CDR3 contains 17 residues. Germline loops: CDR1 SGHTA, CDR2 FQGNSA. J gave up 3 bases and V 1 base, and 6 bases lay outside the gene matches. CDR3 in amino acids: CASSLEAQGYGANVLTF. Written as DNA, the CDR3 is TGTGCCAGCAGCTTAGAGGCACAGGGGTATGGGGCCAACGTCCTGACTTTC.

This clonotype has ten or more counts. The J gene is TRBJ2-7, the V gene TRBV5-1; 9 bases map to TRBD2. V lost 4 bases, J lost 5 bases, and 4 bases stayed unmatched. The CDR3 loop spans 13 amino acids. CDR1 and CDR2 from the germline V gene are SGHRS and YFSETQ. The CDR3 coding sequence is TGCGCCAGCAGCCCAGCGGGAGGCGACGAGCAGTACTTC. Its translation: CASSPAGGDEQYF.

This clonotype has ten or more counts. V gene TRBV5-1 combines with J gene TRBJ2-7; the D gene could be TRBD1 or TRBD2 (6 bases each). The CDR3 spans 15 residues. The germline V gene has CDR1 SGHRS and CDR2 YFSETQ. Trimming left V 0 bases short and J 4 bases short, with 14 bases between. The CDR3 DNA reads TGCGCCAGCAGCTTGGGACGGGGGCCGGGATACGAGCAGTACTTC. As protein: CASSLGRGPGYEQYF.

This clonotype was found many times. The chain uses TRBV11-2 and TRBJ2-5, with TRBD1 identical over 8 bases. The junction had 4 bases not matched to a gene; V was cut back by 0 bases and J by 1 base. CDR1 is SGHAT and CDR2 is FQNNGV in the germline V gene. The CDR3 runs to 16 residues. The CDR3 DNA follows: TGTGCCAGCAGCTTAGATGGACAGGGAATCCAAGAGACCCAGTACTTC. Protein product: CASSLDGQGIQETQYF.

This clonotype was detected many times. V and J are TRBV7-2 and TRBJ1-3; D may be TRBD1 (5 bases). V dropped 5 bases and J dropped 0 bases, with 11 bases sitting between them. CDR1 and CDR2 from the germline V gene are SGHTA and FQGNSA. The CDR3 spans 15 residues. CDR3 residues: CASSPGYYSGNTIYF. Here the CDR3 DNA reads TGTGCCAGCAGCCCAGGGTACTACTCTGGAAACACCATATATTTT.

A word on this clonotype: The missing conserved phenylalanine or tryptophan at the end of this CDR3 makes a read error likely. The chain is built from TRBV10-3 and TRBJ2-1, with D tentatively TRBD1 or TRBD2 (6 bases each). The CDR3 runs 12 residues. Germline loops: CDR1 ENHRY, CDR2 SYGVKD. This CDR3 reads CASSQGGGEQFL. The CDR3 coding sequence is TGTGCCAGCAGTCAAGGGGGAGGTGAGCAGTTCCTC.

This clonotype was recorded many times. This chain joins TRBV2 and TRBJ2-1; 15 nucleotides agree with TRBD2. This CDR3 has 15 amino acids. The germline V gene encodes CDR1 SNHLY and CDR2 FYNNEI. V lost 4 bases and J lost 9; bases outside the gene matches: 4. CDR3 nucleotides: TGTGCCAGCAGTGTCGGACTAGCGGGAGGGGCTGAGCAGTTCTTC. This codes for CASSVGLAGGAEQFF.

The chain is built from TRBV6-4 and TRBJ2-3; no firm D call. This CDR3 is 16 amino acids long. Per germline, CDR1 MRHNA and CDR2 SNTAGT. Trimming pared 4 bases from V and 0 bases from J, leaving 14 bases between. This chain's CDR3 is CASSGDTMASTDTQYF. As DNA, the CDR3 is TGTGCCAGCAGTGGGGATACTATGGCTAGCACAGATACGCAGTATTTT.

This clonotype was observed at least ten times. The V call is TRBV15, the J call TRBJ2-6; 11 nucleotides match TRBD1. This CDR3 has 17 residues. CDR1 is LNHNV, CDR2 YYDKDF, per germline (reference sequence). The V segment lost 3 bases and the J segment 4 bases; nucleotides outside the gene matches: 5. CDR3 amino acids: CATSSGQGAGGANVLTF. The CDR3 DNA is TGTGCCACCAGCAGTGGACAGGGGGCAGGAGGGGCCAACGTCCTGACTTTC.

This clonotype was picked up many times. The V and J genes are TRBV6-2 or TRBV6-3 and TRBJ2-7; 11 positions agree with TRBD2. The CDR3 contains 14 residues. Unmatched junction bases numbered 0, after V lost 2 bases and J lost 3 bases. Germline V CDR1 and CDR2: MNHEY, SVGEGT. The CDR3 sequence is CASSYGTSGYEQYF. CDR3 in DNA: TGTGCCAGCAGTTACGGGACTAGCGGCTACGAGCAGTACTTC.

CDR3 amino acids: CASSLEADRGFEEQFF. The CDR3 DNA is TGCGCCAGCAGCTTGGAGGCGGACAGGGGGTTCGAGGAGCAGTTCTTC. The chain couples TRBV5-1 to TRBJ2-7; TRBD1 aligns across 10 bases. The J call is in doubt because the DNA end fits TRBJ2-1 better. There are 16 residues in the CDR3. Looked up from germline, CDR1 is SGHRS and CDR2 is YFSETQ.

The chain recombines TRBV2 with TRBJ2-6; no firm D call. Germline lookup yields CDR1 SNHLY and CDR2 FYNNEI. V dropped 4 bases and J dropped 0 bases, with 7 bases sitting between them. The CDR3 runs 15 residues. CDR3 DNA: TGTGCCAGCAGTGCTAGAAGCTCTGGGGCCAACGTCCTGACTTTC. It yields the protein CASSARSSGANVLTF. Full variable domain (outside the CDR3, taken from reference TRBV2 and TRBJ2-6): EPEVTQTPSHQVTQMGQEVILRCVPISNHLYFYWYRQILGQKVEFLVSFYNNEISEKSEIFDDQFSVERPDGSNFTLKIRSTKLEDSAMYFCASSARSSGANVLTFGAGSRLTVL.

On this clonotype: One base away lies a much larger clone, so this may be a sequencing read error. This rearrangement joins TRBV6-1 to TRBJ2-7, with 11 bases that match TRBD2. The J call is doubtful: the DNA matches TRBJ2-1 better. CDR3 length equals 17 residues. CDR1 MNHNS and CDR2 SASEGT come from the germline V gene. The CDR3, as DNA: TGTGCCAGCAGTGAATCTCAAGGTAGCGGGAGGGCCTATGAGCAGTTCTTC. The encoded protein is CASSESQGSGRAYEQFF.

This clonotype appeared many times. The CDR3 DNA sequence: TGTGCCTGGAATAGGAATGGCGCAGATACGCAGTATTTT. This gives the protein CAWNRNGADTQYF. The chain employs TRBV30 and TRBJ2-3; D unresolved. This CDR3 contains 13 residues. The V gene's germline CDR1 is GTSNPN and CDR2 SVGIG (reference sequence). V lost 4 bases, J lost 4 bases, and 12 bases lay in between.

This clonotype was observed many times. The chain joins TRBV6-1 to TRBJ1-5; D is perhaps TRBD1 (5 bases). V lost 3 bases and J 6 bases, leaving 24 bases between the germline ends. The CDR3 length is 18 residues. Germline V gives CDR1 MNHNS, CDR2 SASEGT. The CDR3 nucleotides read TGTGCCAGCAGTGATTACCGTTCGCGGCAGGGAAACGGTCAGCCCCAGCATTTT. This translates into CASSDYRSRQGNGQPQHF.

This clonotype was observed many times. The V and J genes are TRBV11-2 and TRBJ2-6, with D perhaps given as TRBD1 or TRBD2 (6 bases each). The germline V gene has CDR1 SGHAT and CDR2 FQNNGV. This CDR3 has 15 residues. The V end was cut by 3 bases, the J end by 4 bases, with 10 bases between. For the CDR3, the DNA is TGTGCCAGCAGCTTTGGGGGGCCCGGGGCCAACGTCCTGACTTTC. Translated: CASSFGGPGANVLTF.

This clonotype was counted many times. This rearrangement joins TRBV29-1 to TRBJ1-2; 8 positions match TRBD1. This CDR3 contains 13 residues. Per the germline V gene, CDR1 is SQVTM and CDR2 is ANQGSEA. V lost 4 bases to trimming and J lost 8 bases; unmatched junction nucleotides: 9. The CDR3: CSVGDRSPGGYTF. CDR3 bases: TGCAGCGTTGGGGACAGGTCCCCCGGCGGCTACACCTTC.

The sample holds many counts of this clonotype. The chain recombines TRBV30 with TRBJ1-2; D is unresolved. CDR1 is GTSNPN, CDR2 SVGIG, per germline (reference sequence). The ends were cut back, 2 bases at V and 4 bases at J, with 8 bases in the middle. CDR3 size: 12 residues. CDR3 nucleotides: TGTGCCTGGAGTTCCGATTTCTATGGCTACACCTTC. Its translation: CAWSSDFYGYTF.

This clonotype occurred many times. The gene calls are TRBV24-1 and TRBJ2-2; D not resolved. The germline V and J ends were trimmed by 7 bases and 1 base, with 3 bases remaining between them. The CDR3 loop spans 12 amino acids. Germline lookup yields CDR1 KGHDR and CDR2 SFDVKD. The CDR3 is CATRRNTGELFF. DNA for the CDR3: TGTGCCACCAGGCGGAACACCGGGGAGCTGTTTTTT.